A selection of T cell receptor beta chains follows, all from one sample in a study of T cells in Graves' hyperthyroidism and ophthalmopathy. TCRdb recomputed calls from the multiplex PCR reads with MiXCR, one row per CDR3 protein. This table holds about 560,000 distinct CDR3 sequences, around 46% found once. The sample was peripheral blood or thyroid tissue (not recorded which). These receptors originate from a woman aged 18-30 years with Graves' hyperthyroidism. Both conserved end residues are part of each CDR3. The order of the fields is clone size, J gene, V gene, D gene, CDR3 DNA, CDR3 protein. A D gene is named only where the DNA matches it firmly. Expanded clones are given a class, and other clones once, few, many or no size at all.

size: NA
J: TRBJ2-2
V: TRBV6-5
D: NA
DNA: TGTGCCAGCAGCTTATCCAGGAGGGCCTACACCGGGGAGCTGTTTTTT
CDR3: CASSLSRRAYTGELFF

size: NA
J: TRBJ1-2
V: TRBV7-2
D: TRBD1
DNA: TGTGCCAGCAGCTCCCCTTCGGGACAGATCTATGGCTACACCTTC
CDR3: CASSSPSGQIYGYTF

size: NA
J: TRBJ1-6
V: TRBV2
D: NA
DNA: TGTGCCAGCAGTGAAGCGGGCGCCTATAATTCACCCCTCCACTTT
CDR3: CASSEAGAYNSPLHF

size: few
J: TRBJ2-7
V: TRBV2
D: TRBD2
DNA: TGTGCCAGCAGCTCCACTCCTACTAGCGTCTGGGAGCAGTACTTC
CDR3: CASSSTPTSVWEQYF

size: NA
J: TRBJ1-2
V: TRBV7-3
D: TRBD1
DNA: TGTGCCAGCAGCTTAACCGGACGGACAGGGAGCCAAGGAGGCTACACCTTC
CDR3: CASSLTGRTGSQGGYTF

size: NA
J: TRBJ1-4
V: TRBV7-3
D: NA
DNA: TGTGCCAGCAGCCCTGACACAGGTGGTGAAAAACTGTTTTTT
CDR3: CASSPDTGGEKLFF

size: NA
J: TRBJ2-7
V: TRBV2
D: NA
DNA: TGTGGCAGCGGCCCCGAATGGGGGGCGGAGGAGCAGTACTTC
CDR3: CGSGPEWGAEEQYF

size: NA
J: TRBJ2-3
V: TRBV25-1
D: NA
DNA: TGTGCCAGCAGCCAGGCAGAGGGCTCTACCACAGATACGCAGTATTTT
CDR3: CASSQAEGSTTDTQYF

size: NA
J: TRBJ1-5
V: TRBV25-1
D: NA
DNA: TGTGCCAGCTTACCATATTTGCCCTCGGACAGAAATAGCAATCAGCCCCAGCATTTT
CDR3: CASLPYLPSDRNSNQPQHF

size: few
J: TRBJ2-7
V: TRBV19
D: NA
DNA: TGTGCCAGTAGTGCCAGTGGATCACCCGATACCTACGAGCAGTACTTC
CDR3: CASSASGSPDTYEQYF

size: NA
J: TRBJ1-4
V: TRBV15
D: TRBD1
DNA: TGTGCCACCAGCAGTGACAGGGGGGCTAAACCAGCAACTAATGAAAAACTGTTTTTT
CDR3: CATSSDRGAKPATNEKLFF

size: NA
J: TRBJ1-1
V: TRBV29-1
D: NA
DNA: TGCAGCCTAGACAGGCGGACAGCTTTCTTT
CDR3: CSLDRRTAFF

size: many
J: TRBJ1-2
V: TRBV2
D: NA
DNA: TGTGCCAGCATGAACAGTAACTATGGCTACACCTTC
CDR3: CASMNSNYGYTF

size: NA
J: TRBJ2-2
V: TRBV7-8
D: NA
DNA: TGTGCCAGCAGCCAAGCGATGGGGGCGGACACCGGGGAGCTGTTTTTT
CDR3: CASSQAMGADTGELFF

size: many
J: TRBJ2-5
V: TRBV7-8
D: NA
DNA: TGTGCCAGCAGCTTCGGGAGCGGGGAGACCCAGTACTTC
CDR3: CASSFGSGETQYF

size: few
J: TRBJ1-1
V: TRBV29-1
D: NA
DNA: TGCAGCGTTTTCCTTCAGCGAAACACTGAAGCTTTCTTT
CDR3: CSVFLQRNTEAFF

size: many
J: TRBJ2-7
V: TRBV19
D: TRBD2
DNA: TGTGCCACCCGGGACTACCTGTACGAGCAGTACTTC
CDR3: CATRDYLYEQYF

size: few
J: TRBJ2-7
V: TRBV7-6
D: NA
DNA: TGTGCCAGCAGCCAAGTGGATACCTACGAGCAGTACTTC
CDR3: CASSQVDTYEQYF

size: few
J: TRBJ2-7
V: TRBV20-1
D: TRBD2
DNA: TGCAGTGCTCATGGGGAGCGGGAGGGCTCCTACGAGCAGTACTTC
CDR3: CSAHGEREGSYEQYF

size: NA
J: TRBJ1-1
V: TRBV15
D: NA
DNA: TGTGCCATCAGCAGAGATTATTGGGCAGGGGTGGTGAACACTGAAGCTTTCTTT
CDR3: CAISRDYWAGVVNTEAFF

size: NA
J: TRBJ1-2
V: TRBV25-1
D: NA
DNA: TGTGCCAGCAGTGATTATCGCAACTATGGCTACACCTTC
CDR3: CASSDYRNYGYTF

size: NA
J: TRBJ1-6
V: TRBV6-1
D: NA
DNA: TGTGCCAGCAGTCCCCCGGGGGGGCTTGCTTCACCCCTCCACTTT
CDR3: CASSPPGGLASPLHF

size: NA
J: TRBJ2-5
V: TRBV24-1
D: TRBD2
DNA: TGTGCCACCAGTTCTCCGGGACTAGCGGAGACCCAGTACTTC
CDR3: CATSSPGLAETQYF

size: NA
J: TRBJ1-2
V: TRBV24-1
D: NA
DNA: TGTGCCACCAGTGAGGCAGGCACCCTCTACACCTTC
CDR3: CATSEAGTLYTF

size: NA
J: TRBJ1-2
V: TRBV20-1
D: NA
DNA: TGCAGTGCTAGAGAGGGGATTCCAGGGCGAGGCTACACCTTC
CDR3: CSAREGIPGRGYTF

size: once
J: TRBJ1-6
V: TRBV2
D: TRBD1
DNA: TGTGCCAGCAGTGATCCGCAGGGGGACTCACCCCTCCACTTT
CDR3: CASSDPQGDSPLHF